These T cell receptor beta chains were read from a single sample in a study of blood T cell repertoires in COVID-19. Libraries were prepared by immunoSEQ multiplex PCR; TCRdb keeps only in-frame clonotypes and omits some of them. The sample records about 96,000 clones, around 84% being singletons. The sequenced sample consisted of peripheral blood. The receptors were sampled from a woman aged 55 to 70 with acute or convalescent COVID-19. CDR3s include the opening cysteine and the closing phenylalanine or tryptophan. D genes are given only for firm matches. The size entry is marked missing in some rows and otherwise reads once, few, many or a size class.

cdr3_length	d_call	j_call	clone_size	v_call	cdr3_nt	cdr3_aa
15	TRBD1	TRBJ2-5	NA	TRBV19	TGTGCCAGTAGTAGAACTCAGACAGGGTCAGAGACCCAGTACTTC	CASSRTQTGSETQYF
16	TRBD2	TRBJ2-5	NA	TRBV27	TGTGCCAGCAGCTTGTTTTCTAGCGGGGGAGGAGAGACCCAGTACTTC	CASSLFSSGGGETQYF
13	NA	TRBJ2-5	once	TRBV12-3/TRBV12-4	TGTGCCAGCACCTTTGGGGCAGCAGTGTCCCAGTACTTC	CASTFGAAVSQYF
17	TRBD2	TRBJ2-5	NA	TRBV5-1	TGCGCCAGCAGCTTGGGGCCAGCGGGGGGGCCTAAAGAGACCCAGTACTTC	CASSLGPAGGPKETQYF
13	NA	TRBJ1-1	NA	TRBV11-2	TGTGCCAGCAGCCCGGGACACAACACTGAAGCTTTCTTT	CASSPGHNTEAFF
20	TRBD1	TRBJ1-1	NA	TRBV18	TGTGCCAGCTCACCAATTATGGTTTCAGGGACAGGGGATATGAACACTGAAGCTTTCTTT	CASSPIMVSGTGDMNTEAFF
16	NA	TRBJ2-7	NA	TRBV5-1	TGCGCCAGCAGCTTGGGCCCCGCGGTAGCGACCTACGAGCAGTACTTC	CASSLGPAVATYEQYF
14	NA	TRBJ2-2	NA	TRBV6-6	TGTGCCATCTACGACAGGCCGAACACCGGGGAGCTGTTTTTT	CAIYDRPNTGELFF
13	NA	TRBJ1-1	NA	TRBV10-3	TGTGCCATCAGTGCCACAGGAAACACTGAAGCTTTCTTT	CAISATGNTEAFF
13	NA	TRBJ2-7	NA	TRBV30	TGTGCCTGGAATAGGGGGTCCTCCTACGAGCAGTACTTC	CAWNRGSSYEQYF
16	NA	TRBJ1-1	NA	TRBV5-6	TGTGCCAGCAGCTTGGAGGGGTACAGTTTGAACACTGAAGCTTTCTTT	CASSLEGYSLNTEAFF
15	TRBD1	TRBJ1-4	once	TRBV28	TGTGCCAGCAGTTTTAGCGGACAGGGGCTTGAAAAACTGTTTTTT	CASSFSGQGLEKLFF
14	TRBD1	TRBJ2-2	NA	TRBV10-3	TGTGCCATCAGGCGACAGGGCACGACCGGGGAGCTGTTTTTT	CAIRRQGTTGELFF
13	TRBD2	TRBJ2-3	NA	TRBV30	TGTGCCTGGAGTGGTGGGGGGGCAGATACGCAGTATTTT	CAWSGGGADTQYF
21	TRBD1	TRBJ2-2	NA	TRBV24-1	TGTGCCACCAGTGACCCAATCTACCGGACAGGGGCCGACGCGAACACCGGGGAGCTGTTTTTT	CATSDPIYRTGADANTGELFF
15	NA	TRBJ1-6	NA	TRBV4-1	TGCGCCAGCAGCCAAGAGGCCCGGGGGGGATCACCCCTCCACTTT	CASSQEARGGSPLHF
14	TRBD1	TRBJ2-1	NA	TRBV27	TGTGCCAGCAGTAGGACAGGGGCCTACAATGAGCAGTTCTTC	CASSRTGAYNEQFF
14	NA	TRBJ2-7	few	TRBV30	TGTGCCTGGAGTGTACTCCGAGCCAGGAACGAGCAGTACTTC	CAWSVLRARNEQYF
15	NA	TRBJ2-7	few	TRBV3-1/TRBV3-2	TGTGCCAGCACTGGGGGGGCCCTCAGCTCCTACGAGCAGTACTTC	CASTGGALSSYEQYF
14	TRBD1	TRBJ1-5	NA	TRBV20-1	TGCAGTGCTGGTGGACAGGGGGATAGTCAGCCCCAGCATTTT	CSAGGQGDSQPQHF
15	TRBD1	TRBJ2-2	NA	TRBV11-2	TGTGCCAGCAGCTACCGGGACAGGCGAACCGGGGAGCTGTTTTTT	CASSYRDRRTGELFF
14	NA	TRBJ2-7	once	TRBV9	TGTGCCAGCAGCACCACGTGGGAGGAACGAGGGCAGTACTTC	CASSTTWEERGQYF
15	NA	TRBJ1-2	few	TRBV27	TGTGCCAGCAGTTCAAATCCAGGGTCGGACTATGGCTACACCTTC	CASSSNPGSDYGYTF
16	NA	TRBJ2-1	NA	TRBV7-2	TGTGCCAGCAGCATCGCCTGGGTCAGGGATCACAATGAGCAGTTCTTC	CASSIAWVRDHNEQFF
14	NA	TRBJ1-2	NA	TRBV6-5	TGTGCCAGCAGTTACTCGCTCGAGACTGCCGGCTACACCTTC	CASSYSLETAGYTF
15	TRBD1	TRBJ1-1	few	TRBV6-5	TGTGCCAGCACCCCCCCGGGACAGATGAACACTGAAGCTTTCTTT	CASTPPGQMNTEAFF
13	NA	TRBJ2-1	NA	TRBV15	TGTGCCACCAGCAGAGGGGGCAGCAATGAGCAGTTCTTC	CATSRGGSNEQFF
12	NA	TRBJ1-5	NA	TRBV6-6	TGTGCCAGCAGTTTTCTTAATCAGCCCCAGCATTTT	CASSFLNQPQHF
14	NA	TRBJ2-2	NA	TRBV2	TGTGCCAGGGGGGGACAGCGAAACACCGGGGAGCTGTTTTTT	CARGGQRNTGELFF
13	TRBD1	TRBJ2-7	NA	TRBV5-4	TGTGCCAGCAGCCGGGGACAGCTCTACGAGCAGTACTTC	CASSRGQLYEQYF
15	NA	TRBJ1-2	NA	TRBV2	TGTGCCAGCAGTGGTCGTGGGGGGGCTAACTATGGCTACACCTTC	CASSGRGGANYGYTF
16	TRBD1	TRBJ2-3	NA	TRBV7-9	TGTGCCAGCAGTCCGACAGGGGCTATTGGCACAGATACGCAGTATTTT	CASSPTGAIGTDTQYF
16	TRBD1	TRBJ1-5	NA	TRBV19	TGTGCCAGTAGTATCCAGGGGGCTCTGTATCGTCAGCCCCAGCATTTT	CASSIQGALYRQPQHF
14	NA	TRBJ1-5	NA	TRBV30	TGTGCCTGGAGTGGGGGAGACAAGAATCAGCCCCAGCATTTT	CAWSGGDKNQPQHF
14	TRBD1	TRBJ2-7	NA	TRBV5-1	TGCGCCAGCAGTTCTGGACAGGGCGACTACGAGCAGTACTTC	CASSSGQGDYEQYF
14	NA	TRBJ2-2	NA	TRBV9	TGTGCCAGCAGCGTAGACCCGCGTACCGGGGAGCTGTTTTTT	CASSVDPRTGELFF
11	NA	TRBJ1-2	NA	TRBV3-1/TRBV3-2	TGTGCCAGCAGCCGGGCGGGAGGCTACACCTTC	CASSRAGGYTF
16	TRBD1	TRBJ1-5	NA	TRBV19	TGTGCCAGTAGTATAGTGGACAGGGGAACCAATCAGCCCCAGCATTTT	CASSIVDRGTNQPQHF
16	TRBD2	TRBJ2-3	NA	TRBV5-1	TGCGCCAGCAGCTTGGCCGGGACTAGCGGCACAGATACGCAGTATTTT	CASSLAGTSGTDTQYF
15	TRBD1	TRBJ2-1	NA	TRBV10-2	TGCGCCAGCAGCAGAGTGGCCTCCCCCGGGACAGATCAGTTCTTC	CASSRVASPGTDQFF
14	NA	TRBJ2-5	NA	TRBV3-1/TRBV3-2	TGTGCCAGCAGGAAACAGGTATCCCAAGAGACCCAGTACTTC	CASRKQVSQETQYF
17	NA	TRBJ2-6	NA	TRBV5-1	TGCGCCAGCAGCTTGGCCCACGGGGGGCTCGGGGCCAACGTCCTGACTTTC	CASSLAHGGLGANVLTF
12	TRBD1	TRBJ2-2	few	TRBV29-1	TGCAGCGCCGGGGACAGGACCGGGGAGCTGTTTTTT	CSAGDRTGELFF
16	NA	TRBJ1-5	once	TRBV28	TGTGCCAGCAGTTTAGCCCCCCAAGCTGGCAATCAGCCCCAGCATTTT	CASSLAPQAGNQPQHF
14	NA	TRBJ2-3	NA	TRBV19	TGTGCCAGTAGCAAACTAGCAAGCACAGATACGCAGTATTTT	CASSKLASTDTQYF
14	TRBD2	TRBJ2-5	once	TRBV6-5	TGTGCCAGCAGGATGGGGACTAGCCAAGAGACCCAGTACTTC	CASRMGTSQETQYF
15	NA	TRBJ1-6	NA	TRBV6-5	TGTGCCAGCAAGAGGGCGAGCTCCTATAATTCACCCCTCCACTTT	CASKRASSYNSPLHF